A single TCR beta chain is shown here with its context. The sample belongs to a study of cytomegalovirus exposure and HLA in healthy donors. The V end was cut by 0 bases, the J end by 4 bases, with 13 bases between. CDR1 and CDR2 (germline): MNHNY, SVGAGI (reference sequence). The CDR3 spans 15 residues. TCRdb's table, derived via immunoSEQ multiplex PCR, lists solely in-frame clones and lacks some. The sample includes 260,000 or so clones, approximately 90% of them seen just once. These donors were members of the roughly 120-subject validation cohort, a group separate from the roughly 670-subject first cohort.

The gene calls are TRBV6-6 and TRBJ2-7; D is possibly TRBD1 (6 bases). The TCR comes from a man aged 18 to 30 in good health and CMV-seronegative. The sequenced sample consisted of PBMCs. The CDR3 DNA follows: TGTGCCAGCAGTTACTCGACTTGGACAGTGTACGAGCAGTACTTC. Its translation: CASSYSTWTVYEQYF.